These T cell receptor beta chains were read from a single sample in a study of T cell clones after liver transplantation. Clones were read by immunoSEQ multiplex PCR, and TCRdb kept only the in-frame ones, dropping some. Of fewer than 7,000 clones detected, 30% to 35% appear once; the ten largest clones hold around 17%. These receptors' targets are unknown. Sequenced sample: CD4+ T cells from cultured PBMCs. The receptor source for this set is a human patient who received a liver transplant. Certain T cells may be donor cells from the graft. Both conserved end residues are trimmed from each CDR3.

V gene	J gene	CDR3 protein
TRBV6-5	TRBJ1-4	ASGPGIRANEKLF
TRBV7-2	TRBJ2-7	ASSLDYITRQY
TRBV21-1	TRBJ2-1	ASSKEGGDRYNEQF
TRBV27	TRBJ2-5	ASSLSQTGTRGETQY
TRBV7-2	TRBJ1-1	ASSLGQNTEAF
TRBV29-1	TRBJ1-2	SGVVSGGYT
TRBV11-2	TRBJ2-2	ASSLDQDRVRELF
TRBV6-5	TRBJ1-5	ASSRGVGSNQPQH
TRBV6-5	TRBJ2-2	ASSYRGGTGELF
TRBV2	TRBJ1-2	ASSGSDRGHGYT
TRBV7-9	TRBJ1-4	ASSLGRGEKLF
TRBV6-1	TRBJ2-1	ASSGLAGGYNEQF
TRBV19	TRBJ2-1	ASRPGQGGYNEQF